These T cell receptor beta chains were read from a single sample in a study of early T cells in non-severe SARS-CoV-2 infection. TCRdb used MiXCR to reprocess the 5' RACE reads, holding one entry per CDR3 protein. The table records tens of thousands of distinct CDR3 sequences, 7.5% to 9.5% of them present only once. Sequencing input: whole blood. All receptors derive from an adult who was a healthcare worker with PCR-confirmed SARS-CoV-2 infection or an uninfected control (not recorded which). Each CDR3 is given with its conserved first and last residue. The D gene is left open where the match is weak. Expanded clones are given a class, and other clones once, few, many or no size at all.

abundance: many
d_gene: NA
v_gene: TRBV20-1
j_gene: TRBJ2-1
CDR3aa: CSAPDPGPVIEQFF
CDR3nt: TGCAGTGCCCCCGATCCCGGCCCCGTAATTGAGCAGTTCTTC

abundance: NA
d_gene: TRBD2
v_gene: TRBV20-1
j_gene: TRBJ2-5
CDR3aa: CSARKLAGAEGFQETQYF
CDR3nt: TGCAGTGCTAGGAAGCTAGCGGGAGCGGAGGGTTTTCAAGAGACCCAGTACTTC

abundance: few
d_gene: NA
v_gene: TRBV6-2/TRBV6-3
j_gene: TRBJ2-1
CDR3aa: CASSYFRALSNEQFF
CDR3nt: TGTGCCAGCAGTTACTTCAGGGCGTTGAGTAATGAGCAGTTCTTC

abundance: few
d_gene: TRBD2
v_gene: TRBV6-2/TRBV6-3
j_gene: TRBJ2-7
CDR3aa: CASSFRLAGGAYGAYEQYF
CDR3nt: TGTGCCAGCAGTTTCCGACTAGCGGGAGGGGCATATGGGGCCTACGAGCAGTACTTC

abundance: NA
d_gene: TRBD2
v_gene: TRBV6-6
j_gene: TRBJ2-4
CDR3aa: CASSLGSGTTKNIQYF
CDR3nt: TGTGCCAGCAGTTTGGGCAGCGGGACTACCAAAAACATTCAGTACTTC

abundance: NA
d_gene: TRBD2
v_gene: TRBV7-3
j_gene: TRBJ2-5
CDR3aa: CASSEGSGRGETQYF
CDR3nt: TGTGCCAGCAGCGAAGGGTCGGGGAGGGGAGAGACCCAGTACTTC

abundance: few
d_gene: TRBD2
v_gene: TRBV11-2
j_gene: TRBJ2-1
CDR3aa: CASSLTLANRNEQFF
CDR3nt: TGTGCCAGCAGCTTGACACTAGCGAACAGGAATGAGCAGTTCTTC

abundance: many
d_gene: NA
v_gene: TRBV9
j_gene: TRBJ2-3
CDR3aa: CASSVGGSSTDTQYF
CDR3nt: TGTGCCAGCAGCGTAGGGGGGAGTAGCACAGATACGCAGTATTTT

abundance: NA
d_gene: TRBD2
v_gene: TRBV27
j_gene: TRBJ2-7
CDR3aa: CASSSTGTRNEQYF
CDR3nt: TGTGCCAGCAGTTCCACCGGGACTAGGAACGAGCAGTACTTC

abundance: many
d_gene: NA
v_gene: TRBV2
j_gene: TRBJ1-5
CDR3aa: CASNPGAEGQPQHF
CDR3nt: TGTGCCAGCAACCCCGGCGCCGAGGGTCAGCCCCAGCATTTT

abundance: NA
d_gene: NA
v_gene: TRBV5-6
j_gene: TRBJ2-7
CDR3aa: CASSFIRGYEQYF
CDR3nt: TGTGCCAGCAGCTTTATCAGGGGATACGAGCAGTACTTC

abundance: many
d_gene: TRBD2
v_gene: TRBV5-5
j_gene: TRBJ2-3
CDR3aa: CASSLGLAESTDTQYF
CDR3nt: TGTGCCAGCAGCTTGGGCCTAGCGGAAAGCACAGATACGCAGTATTTT